This T cell receptor (beta chain) was sequenced for a study of blood T cells in healthy people across ages. CDR1 is ENHRY, CDR2 SYGVKD, per germline. CDR3 length: 15 amino acids. The use of a sample-barcoded 5' primer and a J-beta primer mix characterized a second PCR of roughly 7 to 11 cycles. TCRdb called the 5' RACE reads again in MiXCR, with one record for every CDR3 protein. The sample shows roughly 800,000 distinct CDR3 sequences, about three fifths of them seen only once. The origin of this receptor is a man aged 25-45 years in good health. The chain joins TRBV10-3 to TRBJ2-4, with D perhaps matching TRBD1 (6 bases). The J call could be wrong; TRBJ2-7 is a better fit for the DNA end. The sequenced sample was blood. CDR3 sequence reads: CAINEPGHDRYEQYF. DNA of the CDR3: TGTGCCATCAACGAACCGGGCCACGACAGGTACGAGCAGTACTTC.